The 10 T cell receptor beta chains listed next were all sequenced from one sample in a study of beta chain features in type 1 diabetes. Reverse transcribing all isolated RNA meant expressed TCRB transcripts were sequenced. Generated by immunoSEQ multiplex PCR, the TCRdb table keeps only in-frame clones and is missing some. The data hold some 150,000 clones, with 10% observed a single time. The specimen was naive CD4+ T cells from blood. Every receptor here comes from a man in his late teens or twenties in good health.

The rearrangement links TRBV2 to TRBJ2-7; TRBD2 is a possible D gene (5 bases). The CDR3 contains 13 residues. Germline V gene lookup returns CDR1 SNHLY and CDR2 FYNNEI. CDR3 DNA: TGTACCTCGGGGTCAGACATCTCCTACGAGCAGTACTTC. Protein product: CTSGSDISYEQYF.

This clone appeared a few times. The J gene is TRBJ1-6, the V gene TRBV2, with 12 positions matching TRBD1. Germline-derived CDR1 and CDR2 are SNHLY and FYNNEI. V dropped 5 bases and J dropped 10; count of bases not matched to a gene: 12. The length of the CDR3 is 17 residues. CDR3: CASSSDKGQGAGSPLHF. The CDR3 coding sequence is TGTGCCAGCAGTTCCGATAAGGGACAGGGGGCAGGATCACCCCTCCACTTT. Supplemented by reference TRBV2 and TRBJ1-6, the full variable domain reads EPEVTQTPSHQVTQMGQEVILRCVPISNHLYFYWYRQILGQKVEFLVSFYNNEISEKSEIFDDQFSVERPDGSNFTLKIRSTKLEDSAMYFCASSSDKGQGAGSPLHFGNGTRLTVT.

The J gene is TRBJ2-1, the V gene TRBV30; 7 bases map to TRBD1. The length of the CDR3 is 15 residues. In germline, CDR1 is GTSNPN, CDR2 SVGIG (reference sequence). Trimming took 2 bases from V and 2 from J; bases not matched to a gene: 6. The CDR3 coding sequence is TGTGCCTGGAGTCGGGACAGCGGTCCCTACAATGAGCAGTTCTTC. Protein product: CAWSRDSGPYNEQFF. Based on the CDR3 plus reference TRBV30 and TRBJ2-1, the full variable domain is SQTIHQWPATLVQPVGSPLSLECTVEGTSNPNLYWYRQAAGRGLQLLFYSVGIGQISSEVPQNLSASRPQDRQFILSSKKLLLSDSGFYLCAWSRDSGPYNEQFFGPGTRLTVL.

The J gene is TRBJ1-1, the V gene TRBV18, with 7 bases fitting TRBD1. This CDR3 region has 14 residues. From germline, CDR1 is KGHSH and CDR2 LQKENI. J gave up 8 bases and V 3 bases, and 9 bases lay outside the gene matches. The CDR3 protein is CASSPRGTEGEAFF. DNA for the CDR3: TGTGCCAGCTCACCCCGAGGGACAGAAGGGGAAGCTTTCTTT.

This clone has a count of ten or more. This chain connects TRBV7-9 to TRBJ2-4; 9 bases fit TRBD1. Germline lookup yields CDR1 SEHNR and CDR2 FQNEAQ (reference sequence). V was pared by 7 bases and J by 3 bases, with 10 bases of the junction left unmatched. CDR3 size: 16 residues. The CDR3 loop reads CASTNPGQGGKNIQYF. The CDR3 DNA reads as TGTGCCAGCACCAATCCGGGACAGGGTGGCAAAAACATTCAGTACTTC.

The sample holds a few counts of this clone. V is TRBV6-6 and J is TRBJ1-6; D may be TRBD1 (5 bases). V dropped 2 bases and J dropped 5 bases, with 10 bases sitting between them. CDR1 is MNHNY and CDR2 is SVGAGI in the germline V gene (reference sequence). CDR3 length: 15 residues. DNA of the CDR3: TGTGCCAGCAGTTACGGGCAGGGCAATAATTCACCCCTCCACTTT. This encodes CASSYGQGNNSPLHF.

The table lists this clone with a few counts. V and J are TRBV18 and TRBJ2-7, with 9 bases matching TRBD1. The CDR3 consists of 15 residues. Germline CDR1 reads KGHSH; CDR2 reads LQKENI. V gave up 3 bases and J gave up 1 base; unmatched junction bases: 4. The CDR3 bases are TGTGCCAGCTCACCGGGGACAGGGAGGTCCTACGAGCAGTACTTC. This sequence encodes CASSPGTGRSYEQYF.

This clone showed up just a few times. This sequence joins TRBV5-6 and TRBJ2-7; D unresolved. Germline V gene lookup returns CDR1 SGHDT and CDR2 YYEEEE. This CDR3 is 14 amino acids long. V lost 1 base and J 0 bases, leaving 8 bases between the germline ends. For the CDR3, the DNA is TGTGCCAGCAGCTTGATACAGAGCTCCTACGAGCAGTACTTC. Translation: CASSLIQSSYEQYF.

This clone was seen many times. The chain couples TRBV29-1 to TRBJ1-1, with 10 bases fitting TRBD1. The CDR3 is made up of 13 amino acids. Trimming at V came to 7 bases and at J to 5 bases, leaving 7 bases not matched to a gene. CDR1 and CDR2 from the germline V gene are SQVTM and ANQGSEA. The CDR3 loop is CSARDRGRTEAFF. The CDR3 DNA sequence: TGCAGCGCCCGGGACAGGGGAAGAACTGAAGCTTTCTTT.

The rearrangement links TRBV4-1 to TRBJ2-5, with 7 bases matching TRBD2. Germline CDR1 reads MGHRA; CDR2 reads YSYEKL. With V trimmed by 3 bases and J by 3 bases, 4 bases remained unmatched. CDR3 size: 14 residues. The DNA of the CDR3 is TGCGCCAGCAGCCAGCCGGGGGGAAAAGAGACCCAGTACTTC. Amino acids: CASSQPGGKETQYF.